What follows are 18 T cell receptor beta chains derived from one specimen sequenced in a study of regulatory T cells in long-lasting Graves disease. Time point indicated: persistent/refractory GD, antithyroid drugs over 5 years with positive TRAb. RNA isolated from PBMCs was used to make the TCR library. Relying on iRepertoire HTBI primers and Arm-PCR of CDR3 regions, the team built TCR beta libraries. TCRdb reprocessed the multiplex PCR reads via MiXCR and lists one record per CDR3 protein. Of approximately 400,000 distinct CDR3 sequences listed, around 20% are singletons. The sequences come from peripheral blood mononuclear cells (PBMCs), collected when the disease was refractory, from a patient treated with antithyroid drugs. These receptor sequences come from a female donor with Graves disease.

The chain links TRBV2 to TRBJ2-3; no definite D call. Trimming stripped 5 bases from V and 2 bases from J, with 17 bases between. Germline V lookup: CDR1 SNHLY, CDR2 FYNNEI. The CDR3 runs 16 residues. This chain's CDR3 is CASSSGRREYTDTQYF. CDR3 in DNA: TGTGCCAGCAGTTCAGGACGAAGGGAATACACAGATACGCAGTATTTT.

CDR3 region: CATLPEASGLPYEQYF. The CDR3 DNA reads as TGTGCCACTCTTCCGGAGGCTAGCGGGCTTCCCTACGAGCAGTACTTC. The rearrangement uses TRBV6-1 and TRBJ2-7, with TRBD2 matching over 8 bases. The CDR3 contains 16 residues. Germline V lookup: CDR1 MNHNS, CDR2 SASEGT. V dropped 10 bases and J dropped 2; count of bases not matched to a gene: 16.

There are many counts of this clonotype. This CDR3 is CASSLATGGTYEQYF. The CDR3, as DNA: TGTGCCAGCAGTTTAGCGACAGGGGGGACCTACGAGCAGTACTTC. This chain joins TRBV12-3 or TRBV12-4 and TRBJ2-7, with 9 positions matching TRBD1. This CDR3 spans 15 amino acids. V was clipped by 0 bases and J by 2 bases; unmatched bases: 2.

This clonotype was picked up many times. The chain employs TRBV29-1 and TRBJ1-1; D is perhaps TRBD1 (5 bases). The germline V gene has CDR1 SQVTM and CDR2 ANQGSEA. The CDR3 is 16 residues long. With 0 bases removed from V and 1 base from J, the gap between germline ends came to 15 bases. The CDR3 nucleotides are TGCAGCGTTGAAGATATAGGGGAAAGGGAGAACACTGAAGCTTTCTTT. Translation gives CSVEDIGERENTEAFF.

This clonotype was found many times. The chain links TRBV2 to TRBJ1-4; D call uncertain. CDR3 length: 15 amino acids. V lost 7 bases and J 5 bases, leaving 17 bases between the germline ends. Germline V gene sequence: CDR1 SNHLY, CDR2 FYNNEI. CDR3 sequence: CASIPGGLGNEKLFF. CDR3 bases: TGTGCCAGCATCCCGGGCGGTCTGGGGAATGAAAAACTGTTTTTT.

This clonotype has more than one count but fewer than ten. CDR3 bases: TGTGCCAGCAGTTCTCAGGAACGCGAGACAGCTTTCTTT. Residues: CASSSQERETAFF. This rearrangement joins TRBV6-5 to TRBJ1-1; D is uncertain. The CDR3 covers 13 residues. V dropped 4 bases and J dropped 10 bases, with 16 bases sitting between them. The V gene's germline CDR1 is MNHEY and CDR2 SVGAGI.

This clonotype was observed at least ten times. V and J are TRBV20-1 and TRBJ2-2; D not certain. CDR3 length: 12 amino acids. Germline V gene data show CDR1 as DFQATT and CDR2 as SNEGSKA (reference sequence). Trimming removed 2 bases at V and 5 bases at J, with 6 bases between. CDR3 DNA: TGCAGTGCTAGAAAGGTGACCGGGGAGCTGTTTTTT. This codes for CSARKVTGELFF.

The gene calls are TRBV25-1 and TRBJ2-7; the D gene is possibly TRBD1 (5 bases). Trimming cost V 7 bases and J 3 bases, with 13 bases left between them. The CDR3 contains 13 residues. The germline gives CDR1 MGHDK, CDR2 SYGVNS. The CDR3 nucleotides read TGTGCCAGCACTACGACAAGGGGCTACGAGCAGTACTTC. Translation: CASTTTRGYEQYF.

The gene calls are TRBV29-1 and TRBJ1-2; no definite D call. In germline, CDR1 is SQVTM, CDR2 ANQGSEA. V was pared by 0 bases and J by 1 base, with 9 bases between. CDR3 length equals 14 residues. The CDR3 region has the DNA TGCAGCGTTGAAGATTCCGGCAGTAACTATGGCTACACCTTC. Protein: CSVEDSGSNYGYTF.

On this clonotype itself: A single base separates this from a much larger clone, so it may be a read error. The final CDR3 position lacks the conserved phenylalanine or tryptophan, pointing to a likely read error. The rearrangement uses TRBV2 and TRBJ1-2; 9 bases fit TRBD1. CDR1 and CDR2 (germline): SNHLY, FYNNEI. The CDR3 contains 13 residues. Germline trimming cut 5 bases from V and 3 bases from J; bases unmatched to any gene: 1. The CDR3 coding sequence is TGTGCCAGCAGTTGGACAGGGGACTATGGCTACACCTCC. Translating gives CASSWTGDYGYTS.

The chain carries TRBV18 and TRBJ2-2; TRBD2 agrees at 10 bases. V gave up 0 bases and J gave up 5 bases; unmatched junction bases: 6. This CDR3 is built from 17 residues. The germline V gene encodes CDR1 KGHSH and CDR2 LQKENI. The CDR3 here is CASSPPLAGVSTGELFF. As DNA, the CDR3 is TGTGCCAGCTCACCACCGCTAGCGGGAGTCTCAACCGGGGAGCTGTTTTTT.

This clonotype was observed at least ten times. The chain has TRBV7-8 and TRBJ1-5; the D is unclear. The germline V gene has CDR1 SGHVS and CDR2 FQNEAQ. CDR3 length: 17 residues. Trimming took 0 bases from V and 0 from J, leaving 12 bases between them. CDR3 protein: CASSLAADGPSNQPQHF. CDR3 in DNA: TGTGCCAGCAGCTTAGCGGCGGACGGGCCTAGCAATCAGCCCCAGCATTTT.

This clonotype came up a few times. The CDR3 DNA reads as TGTGCCAGCTCACCAAGGGGACAGGGACCTCCCCATAATTCACCCCTCCACTTT. It codes for CASSPRGQGPPHNSPLHF. The chain is built from TRBV18 and TRBJ1-6; the match to TRBD1 covers 9 bases. The ends lost 2 bases at V and 5 bases at J; junction bases unmatched: 10. Germline V lookup: CDR1 KGHSH, CDR2 LQKENI. This CDR3 contains 18 residues.

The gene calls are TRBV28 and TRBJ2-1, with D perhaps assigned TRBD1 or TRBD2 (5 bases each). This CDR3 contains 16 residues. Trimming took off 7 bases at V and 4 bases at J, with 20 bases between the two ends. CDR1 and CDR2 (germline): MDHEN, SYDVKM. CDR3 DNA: TGTGCCAGCATTCCGGCTGGGGGTAACCTTTACAATGAGCAGTTCTTC. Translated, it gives CASIPAGGNLYNEQFF.

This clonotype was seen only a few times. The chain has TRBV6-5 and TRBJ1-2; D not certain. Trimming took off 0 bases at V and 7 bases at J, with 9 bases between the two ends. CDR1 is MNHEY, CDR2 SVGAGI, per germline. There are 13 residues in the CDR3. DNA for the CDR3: TGTGCCAGCAGTTACTCGACACCATTTGGCTACACCTTC. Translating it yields CASSYSTPFGYTF.

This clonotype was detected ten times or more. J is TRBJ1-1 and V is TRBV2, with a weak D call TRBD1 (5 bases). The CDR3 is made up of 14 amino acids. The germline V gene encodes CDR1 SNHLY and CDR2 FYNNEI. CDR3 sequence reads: CATGRGRRNTEAFF. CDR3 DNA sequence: TGTGCGACCGGAAGGGGTCGCCGGAACACTGAAGCTTTCTTT.

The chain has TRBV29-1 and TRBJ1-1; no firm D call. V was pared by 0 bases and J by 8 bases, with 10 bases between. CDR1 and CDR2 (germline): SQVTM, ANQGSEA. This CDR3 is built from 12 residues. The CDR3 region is CSVEELADEAFF. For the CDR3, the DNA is TGCAGCGTTGAAGAATTGGCAGACGAAGCTTTCTTT.

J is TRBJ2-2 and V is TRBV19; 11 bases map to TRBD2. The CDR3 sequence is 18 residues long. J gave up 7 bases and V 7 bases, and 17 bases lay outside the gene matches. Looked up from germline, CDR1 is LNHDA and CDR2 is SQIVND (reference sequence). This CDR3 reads CASNIPRTSGRAGGELFF. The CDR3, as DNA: TGTGCCAGTAACATACCGCGCACTAGCGGGAGAGCTGGCGGGGAGCTGTTTTTT.